This TCR beta chain is from a study of blood T cell repertoires in COVID-19. Sequenced by immunoSEQ multiplex PCR; TCRdb stores in-frame clones only, minus some. The table shows just over 150,000 clones, with under 90% occurring only once. J was trimmed by 1 base and V by 8 bases; bases with no gene match: 3. CDR1 is MNHEY and CDR2 is SMNVEV in the germline V gene (reference sequence). The CDR3 is 13 residues long. Sample: peripheral blood. The clonotype originates from a man aged 55 to 69 with acute or convalescent COVID-19. This sequence joins TRBV27 and TRBJ2-5; TRBD2 matches at 8 bases. The CDR3 region is CASGGTSQETQYF. The CDR3, as DNA: TGTGCCAGCGGAGGGACTAGCCAAGAGACCCAGTACTTC.